This T cell receptor beta chain came from a study of T cells in Graves' hyperthyroidism and ophthalmopathy. The CDR3 totals 13 residues. From germline, CDR1 is GTSNPN and CDR2 SVGIG (reference sequence). V lost 2 bases and J 3 bases, leaving 11 bases between the germline ends. Amplified TCR beta CDR3 regions derived from RNA transcripts. The HTBI set primed first-round TCR CDR3 RT-PCR. Each CDR3 protein gets one entry after TCRdb re-called the multiplex PCR reads with MiXCR. The repertoire consists of a few hundred thousand distinct CDR3 sequences, with 20% to 25% occurring once and the leading ten covering approximately 25%. The hyperthyroidism patients had all been newly diagnosed, and their disease duration was under 2 months. Their ages ranged from 18 to 65 years. Criteria for exclusion of patients were uncontrolled infection, other autoimmune disease, pregnancy or lactation. The PBMCs studied were ones that came from 9 to 10 ml fresh peripheral blood.

Note on this clonotype: Antigen unknown.

Overall study findings and caveats: Ophthalmopathy prediction by the model preceded onset by a median about 6 months.

Sequencing was carried out using blood. The receptor was derived from a young man with Graves' hyperthyroidism. The rearrangement uses TRBV30 and TRBJ2-7; maybe TRBD2 (6 bases). The DNA for the CDR3 is TGTGCCTGGAGTAGGGACTCCCTCTACGAGCAGTACTTC. Translating it yields CAWSRDSLYEQYF.